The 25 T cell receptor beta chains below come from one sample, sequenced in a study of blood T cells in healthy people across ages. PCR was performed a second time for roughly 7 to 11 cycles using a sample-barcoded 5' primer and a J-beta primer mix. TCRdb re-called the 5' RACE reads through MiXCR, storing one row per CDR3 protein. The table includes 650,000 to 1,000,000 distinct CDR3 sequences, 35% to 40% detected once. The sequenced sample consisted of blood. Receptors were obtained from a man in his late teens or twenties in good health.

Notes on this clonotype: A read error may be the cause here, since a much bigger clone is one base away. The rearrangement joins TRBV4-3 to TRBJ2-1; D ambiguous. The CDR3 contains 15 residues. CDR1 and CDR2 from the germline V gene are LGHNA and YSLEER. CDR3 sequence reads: CASSQGPDRANVQFF. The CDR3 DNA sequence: TGCGCCAGCAGCCAAGGTCCGGATAGGGCCAATGTGCAGTTCTTC.

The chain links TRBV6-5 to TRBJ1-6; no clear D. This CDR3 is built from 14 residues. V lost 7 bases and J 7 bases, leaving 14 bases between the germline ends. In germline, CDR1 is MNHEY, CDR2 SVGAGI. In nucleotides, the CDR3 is TGTGCCAGCACGAAACGTAGGGCGAATTCACCCCTCCACTTT. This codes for CASTKRRANSPLHF.

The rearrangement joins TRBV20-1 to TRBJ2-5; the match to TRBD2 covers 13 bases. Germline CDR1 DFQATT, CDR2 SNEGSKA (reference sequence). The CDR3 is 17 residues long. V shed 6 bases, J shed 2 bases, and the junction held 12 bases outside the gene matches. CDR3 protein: CSASRLAGGRRQETQYF. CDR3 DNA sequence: TGCAGTGCGAGTAGACTAGCGGGGGGCCGTCGGCAAGAGACCCAGTACTTC.

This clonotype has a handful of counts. This CDR3 is CASSTKQETQYF. In DNA form, the CDR3 reads TGCGCCAGCTCAACAAAACAAGAGACCCAGTACTTC. V and J are TRBV5-1 and TRBJ2-5; D is undetermined. The CDR3 runs 12 residues. V was cut by 7 bases and J by 2 bases, with 9 bases left in between. Germline V CDR1 and CDR2: SGHRS, YFSETQ.

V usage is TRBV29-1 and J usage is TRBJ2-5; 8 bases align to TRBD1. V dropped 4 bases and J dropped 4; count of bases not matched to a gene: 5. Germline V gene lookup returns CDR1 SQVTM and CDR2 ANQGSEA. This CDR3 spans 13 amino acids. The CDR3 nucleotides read TGCAGCGTTGCGGACAGGGCACGAGAGACCCAGTACTTC. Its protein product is CSVADRARETQYF.

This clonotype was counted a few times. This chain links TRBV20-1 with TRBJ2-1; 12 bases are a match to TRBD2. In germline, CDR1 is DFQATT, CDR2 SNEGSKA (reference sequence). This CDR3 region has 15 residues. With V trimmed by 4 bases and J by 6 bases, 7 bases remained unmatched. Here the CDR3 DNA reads TGCAGTGCTACCCAACTAGCGGGGGGACCCAATGAGCAGTTCTTC. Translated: CSATQLAGGPNEQFF.

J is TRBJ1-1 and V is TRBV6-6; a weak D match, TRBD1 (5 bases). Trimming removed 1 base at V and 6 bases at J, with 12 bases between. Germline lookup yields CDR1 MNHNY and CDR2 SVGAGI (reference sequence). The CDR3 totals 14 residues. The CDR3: CASSYWGSGAEAFF. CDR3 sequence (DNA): TGTGCCAGCAGTTACTGGGGGTCCGGCGCTGAAGCTTTCTTT.

Written as DNA, the CDR3 is TGCAGCGTTGAATTTCCCCAGGAAACTGAAGCTTTCTTT. This encodes CSVEFPQETEAFF. The chain couples TRBV29-1 to TRBJ1-1; D ambiguous. V was shortened by 2 bases and J by 5 bases, with 12 bases between the two germline ends. Germline V gives CDR1 SQVTM, CDR2 ANQGSEA. The CDR3 contains 13 residues.

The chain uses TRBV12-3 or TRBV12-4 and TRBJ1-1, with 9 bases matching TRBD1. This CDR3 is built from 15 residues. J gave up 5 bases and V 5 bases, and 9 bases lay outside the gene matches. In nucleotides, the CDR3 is TGTGCCAGCAGTCCGGACAGGGGAGGGATAACTGAAGCTTTCTTT. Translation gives CASSPDRGGITEAFF.

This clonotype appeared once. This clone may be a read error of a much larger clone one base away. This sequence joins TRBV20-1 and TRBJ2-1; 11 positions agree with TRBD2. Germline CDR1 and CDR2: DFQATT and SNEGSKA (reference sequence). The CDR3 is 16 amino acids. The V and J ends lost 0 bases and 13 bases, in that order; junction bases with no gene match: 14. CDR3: CSARELAGAVQETQFF. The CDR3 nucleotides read TGCAGTGCTAGAGAACTAGCGGGGGCCGTTCAAGAGACCCAGTTCTTC.

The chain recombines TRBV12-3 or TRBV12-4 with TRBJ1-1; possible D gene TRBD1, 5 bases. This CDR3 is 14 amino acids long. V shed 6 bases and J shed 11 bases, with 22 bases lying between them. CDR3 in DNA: TGTGCCAGCAGGGGTGACAGTCCCAAACAATCCGCTTTCTTT. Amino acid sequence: CASRGDSPKQSAFF.

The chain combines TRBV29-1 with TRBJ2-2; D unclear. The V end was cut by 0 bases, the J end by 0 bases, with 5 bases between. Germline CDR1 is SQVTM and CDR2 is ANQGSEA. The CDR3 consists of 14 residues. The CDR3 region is CSVEEGPNTGELFF. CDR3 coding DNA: TGCAGCGTTGAAGAGGGCCCGAACACCGGGGAGCTGTTTTTT.

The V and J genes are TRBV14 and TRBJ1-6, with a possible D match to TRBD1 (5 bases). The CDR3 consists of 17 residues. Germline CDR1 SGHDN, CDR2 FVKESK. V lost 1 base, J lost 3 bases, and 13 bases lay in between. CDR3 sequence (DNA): TGTGCCAGCAGCCAAGGAGGGGCGATCTTCTATAATTCACCCCTCCACTTT. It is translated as CASSQGGAIFYNSPLHF.

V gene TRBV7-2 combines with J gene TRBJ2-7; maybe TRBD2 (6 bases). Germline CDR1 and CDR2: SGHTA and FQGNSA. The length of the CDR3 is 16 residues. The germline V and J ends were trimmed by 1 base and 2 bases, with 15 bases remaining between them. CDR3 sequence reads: CASSLVGGGLTYEQYF. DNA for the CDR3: TGTGCCAGCAGCTTAGTTGGTGGGGGGTTAACCTACGAGCAGTACTTC.

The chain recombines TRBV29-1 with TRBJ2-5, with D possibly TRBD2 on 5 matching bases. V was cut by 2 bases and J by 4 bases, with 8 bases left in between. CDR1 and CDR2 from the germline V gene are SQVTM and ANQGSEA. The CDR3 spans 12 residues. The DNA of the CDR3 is TGCAGCGTTGAACACGGAGGAGAGACCCAGTACTTC. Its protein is CSVEHGGETQYF.

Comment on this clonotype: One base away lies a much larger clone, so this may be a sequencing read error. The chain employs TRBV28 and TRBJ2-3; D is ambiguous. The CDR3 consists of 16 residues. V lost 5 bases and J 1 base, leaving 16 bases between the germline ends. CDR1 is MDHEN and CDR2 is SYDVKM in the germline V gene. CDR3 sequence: CASSPPSVSGTDTQYF. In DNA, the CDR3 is TGTGCCAGCAGTCCCCCCAGCGTATCTGGCACAGATACGCAGTATTTT.

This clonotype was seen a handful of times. For the CDR3, the DNA is TGTGCCAGCAGCAAACCGACTAGCGGGAACCGGGAGCTGTTTTTT. Its translation is CASSKPTSGNRELFF. The gene calls are TRBV21-1 and TRBJ2-2; TRBD2, the table's D call, was not compared with the DNA. TRBV21-1 is termed a pseudogene. The CDR3 is 15 amino acids.

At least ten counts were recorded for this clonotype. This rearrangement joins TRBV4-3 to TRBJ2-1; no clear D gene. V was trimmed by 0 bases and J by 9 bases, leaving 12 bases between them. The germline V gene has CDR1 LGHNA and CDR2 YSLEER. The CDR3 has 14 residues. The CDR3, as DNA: TGCGCCAGCAGCCAAGATGGAAGGGAACGTGAGCAGTTCTTC. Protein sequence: CASSQDGREREQFF.

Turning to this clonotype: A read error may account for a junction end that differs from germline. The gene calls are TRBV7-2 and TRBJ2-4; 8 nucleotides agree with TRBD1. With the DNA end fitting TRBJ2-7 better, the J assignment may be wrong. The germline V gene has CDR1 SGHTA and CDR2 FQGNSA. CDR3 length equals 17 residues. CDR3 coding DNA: TGTGCCAGCCGCTTAGGGTTTGTAGGGACAGGTTACTACGAGCAGTACTTC. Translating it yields CASRLGFVGTGYYEQYF.

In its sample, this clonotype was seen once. CDR3 nucleotide sequence: TGTGCCAGCAGCTGCGGGACAAACTACGAGCAGTACTTC. Translation: CASSCGTNYEQYF. This chain joins TRBV7-2 and TRBJ2-5; D tentatively reads TRBD1 or TRBD2 (6 bases each). The J call may be incorrect, as the DNA end agrees better with TRBJ2-7. From germline, CDR1 is SGHTA and CDR2 FQGNSA. The CDR3 runs 13 residues.

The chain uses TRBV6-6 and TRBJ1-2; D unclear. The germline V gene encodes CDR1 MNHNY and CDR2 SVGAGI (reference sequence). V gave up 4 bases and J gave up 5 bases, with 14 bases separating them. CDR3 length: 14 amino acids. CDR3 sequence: CASSSPRVGYGYTF. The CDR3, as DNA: TGTGCCAGCAGTTCCCCGAGGGTTGGGTATGGCTACACCTTC.

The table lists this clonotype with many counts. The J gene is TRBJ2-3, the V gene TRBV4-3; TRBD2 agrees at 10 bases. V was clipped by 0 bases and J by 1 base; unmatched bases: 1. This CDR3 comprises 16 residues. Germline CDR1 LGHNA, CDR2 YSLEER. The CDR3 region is CASSQDGTSGTDTQYF. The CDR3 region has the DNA TGCGCCAGCAGCCAAGATGGGACTAGCGGCACAGATACGCAGTATTTT.

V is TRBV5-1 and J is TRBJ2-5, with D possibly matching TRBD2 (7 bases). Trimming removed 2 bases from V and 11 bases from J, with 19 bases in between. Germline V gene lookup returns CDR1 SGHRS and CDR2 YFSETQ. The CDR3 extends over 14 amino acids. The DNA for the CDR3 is TGCGCCAGCAGCTTTGCACGGGGGGACAATGAGCAGTACTTC. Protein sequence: CASSFARGDNEQYF.

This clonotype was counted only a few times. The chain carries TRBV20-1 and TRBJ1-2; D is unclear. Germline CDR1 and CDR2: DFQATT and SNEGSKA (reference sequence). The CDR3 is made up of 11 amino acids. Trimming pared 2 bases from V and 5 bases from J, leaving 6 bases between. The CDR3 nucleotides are TGCAGTGCTAGATCAGTTTATGGCTACACCTTC. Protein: CSARSVYGYTF.

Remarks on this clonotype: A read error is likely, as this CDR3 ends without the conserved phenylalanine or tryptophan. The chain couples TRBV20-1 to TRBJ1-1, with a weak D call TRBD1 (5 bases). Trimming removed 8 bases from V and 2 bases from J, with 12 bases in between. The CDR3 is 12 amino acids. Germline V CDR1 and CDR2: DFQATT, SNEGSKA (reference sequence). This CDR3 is CSIGRGNTEAFY. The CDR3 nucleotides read TGCAGTATCGGTAGGGGAAACACTGAAGCTTTCTAT.